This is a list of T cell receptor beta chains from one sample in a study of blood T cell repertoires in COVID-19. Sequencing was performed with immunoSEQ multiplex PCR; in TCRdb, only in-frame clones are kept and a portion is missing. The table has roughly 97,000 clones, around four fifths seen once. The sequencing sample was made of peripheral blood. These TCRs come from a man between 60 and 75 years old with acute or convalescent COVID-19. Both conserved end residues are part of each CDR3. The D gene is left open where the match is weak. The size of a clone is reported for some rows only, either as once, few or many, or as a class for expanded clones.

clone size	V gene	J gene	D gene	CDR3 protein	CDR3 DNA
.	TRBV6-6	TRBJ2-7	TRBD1	CASSYRTGGYEQYF	TGTGCCAGCAGTTACCGGACAGGGGGCTACGAGCAGTACTTC
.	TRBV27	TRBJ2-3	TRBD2	CASSLRLAGITDTQYF	TGTGCCAGCAGTTTAAGGCTAGCGGGAATCACAGATACGCAGTATTTT
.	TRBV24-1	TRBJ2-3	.	CATTSSGTDTQYF	TGTGCCACCACGAGTAGCGGCACAGATACGCAGTATTTT
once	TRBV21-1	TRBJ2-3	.	CASSTGGTGSPGLAEGGTDTQYF	TGTGCCAGCAGTACTGGGGGGACAGGGTCTCCCGGACTAGCGGAGGGGGGCACAGATACGCAGTATTTT
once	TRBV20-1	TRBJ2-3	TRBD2	CSASKLATSTDTQYF	TGCAGTGCTAGTAAACTAGCGACTAGCACAGATACGCAGTATTTT
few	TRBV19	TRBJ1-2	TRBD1	CASSPGQGYYGYTF	TGTGCCAGTAGCCCGGGACAGGGGTACTATGGCTACACCTTC
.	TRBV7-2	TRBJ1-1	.	CASSFVGGQAFF	TGTGCCAGCAGCTTTGTTGGGGGCCAAGCTTTCTTT
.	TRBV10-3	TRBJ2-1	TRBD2	CAISEWKGTSTNEQFF	TGTGCCATCAGTGAGTGGAAGGGGACTAGCACCAATGAGCAGTTCTTC
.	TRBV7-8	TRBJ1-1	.	CASSPRAGGRGTEAFF	TGTGCCAGCAGCCCCCGGGCCGGGGGGCGGGGCACTGAAGCTTTCTTT
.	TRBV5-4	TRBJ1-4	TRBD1	CASSPDRAYEKLFF	TGTGCCAGCAGCCCGGACAGGGCCTATGAAAAACTGTTTTTT
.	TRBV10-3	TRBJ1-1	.	CAISENVGHLNTEAFF	TGTGCCATCAGTGAGAATGTTGGACATCTGAACACTGAAGCTTTCTTT
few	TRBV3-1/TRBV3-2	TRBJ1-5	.	CASSQGGQQPQHF	TGTGCCAGCAGCCAAGGGGGACAACAGCCCCAGCATTTT
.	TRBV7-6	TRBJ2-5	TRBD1	CASSWAGTGSYQETQYF	TGTGCCAGCAGCTGGGCTGGGACAGGATCGTACCAAGAGACCCAGTACTTC
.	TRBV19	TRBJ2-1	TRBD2	CASSILGGRVNEQFF	TGTGCCAGTAGTATACTGGGCGGGAGGGTCAATGAGCAGTTCTTC
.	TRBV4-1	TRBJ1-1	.	CASSHRQNMNTEAFF	TGCGCCAGCAGCCACAGACAGAACATGAACACTGAAGCTTTCTTT
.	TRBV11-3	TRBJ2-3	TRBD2	CASSPTPAGSSTDTQYF	TGTGCCAGCAGCCCCACCCCAGCGGGGTCTAGCACAGATACGCAGTATTTT
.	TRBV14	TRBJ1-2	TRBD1	CASSLRAGGAFFYGYTF	TGTGCCAGCAGCCTCCGAGCAGGGGGTGCATTTTTCTACGGCTACACCTTC
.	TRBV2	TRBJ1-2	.	CASSETGTARNYGYTF	TGTGCCAGCAGTGAGACCGGCACGGCCAGGAACTATGGCTACACCTTC
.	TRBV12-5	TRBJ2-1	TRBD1	CASGPRTTGQGGNEQFF	TGTGCTAGTGGCCCCCGAACGACCGGACAGGGGGGCAATGAGCAGTTCTTC
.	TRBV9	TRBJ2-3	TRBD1	CASSVQTGWEDTQYF	TGTGCCAGCAGCGTTCAGACAGGGTGGGAGGATACGCAGTATTTT
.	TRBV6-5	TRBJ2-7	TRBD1	CASSSLRGPNEQYF	TGTGCCAGCAGTTCACTCAGGGGGCCCAACGAGCAGTACTTC
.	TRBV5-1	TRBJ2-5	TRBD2	CASSPGLAGETQYF	TGCGCCAGCAGCCCCGGACTAGCGGGAGAGACCCAGTACTTC
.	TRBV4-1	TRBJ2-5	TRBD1	CASSQAGGETQYF	TGCGCCAGCAGCCAAGCAGGGGGAGAGACCCAGTACTTC
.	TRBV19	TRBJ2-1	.	CASSIFGGPSYNEQFF	TGTGCCAGTAGTATTTTTGGCGGGCCCTCCTACAATGAGCAGTTCTTC
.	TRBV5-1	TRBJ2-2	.	CASSPGRGAKPGELFF	TGCGCCAGCAGCCCCGGTCGGGGGGCGAAGCCCGGGGAGCTGTTTTTT
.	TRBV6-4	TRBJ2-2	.	CASSLDSAMNTGELFF	TGTGCCAGCAGTCTAGACAGCGCTATGAACACCGGGGAGCTGTTTTTT
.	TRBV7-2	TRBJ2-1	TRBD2	CASSLAGLAFNEQFF	TGTGCCAGCAGCTTAGCGGGACTAGCGTTCAATGAGCAGTTCTTC
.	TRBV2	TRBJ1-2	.	CASSWGLTDGYTF	TGTGCCAGCAGTTGGGGACTTACGGATGGCTACACCTTC
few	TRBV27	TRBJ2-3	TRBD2	CASSLLAGGADTQYF	TGTGCCAGCAGTCTACTAGCGGGGGGGGCAGATACGCAGTATTTT
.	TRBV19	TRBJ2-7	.	CASSIRQAYEQYF	TGTGCCAGTAGTATACGACAGGCTTACGAGCAGTACTTC
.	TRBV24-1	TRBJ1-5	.	CATSDPDQPQHF	TGTGCCACCAGTGACCCAGATCAGCCCCAGCATTTT
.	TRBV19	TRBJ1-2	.	CASNGRGLRGYTF	TGTGCCAGTAACGGCAGGGGCCTCCGGGGCTACACCTTC
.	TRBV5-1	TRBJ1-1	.	CASSTRPDLNTEAFF	TGCGCCAGCAGCACTAGGCCGGATTTGAACACTGAAGCTTTCTTT
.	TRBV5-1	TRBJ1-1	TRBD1	CASTWTGGTEAFF	TGCGCCAGCACGTGGACAGGGGGCACTGAAGCTTTCTTT
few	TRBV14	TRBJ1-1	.	CASSLGGATEAFF	TGTGCCAGCAGCCTTGGGGGCGCGACTGAAGCTTTCTTT
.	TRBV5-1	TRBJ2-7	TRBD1	CASSSQGQGAEEQYF	TGCGCCAGCAGCTCCCAGGGACAGGGGGCTGAGGAGCAGTACTTC
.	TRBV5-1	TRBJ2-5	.	CASSLGLGGETQYF	TGCGCCAGCAGCTTGGGGCTAGGCGGGGAGACCCAGTACTTC
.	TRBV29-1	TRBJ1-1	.	CSVVAGRVNTEAFF	TGCAGCGTTGTCGCAGGGCGAGTGAACACTGAAGCTTTCTTT
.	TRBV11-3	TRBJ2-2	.	CASSLLSESGELFF	TGTGCCAGCAGCTTATTGTCTGAGTCCGGGGAGCTGTTTTTT
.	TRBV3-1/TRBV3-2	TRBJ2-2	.	CASSQVRAGRGGELFF	TGTGCCAGCAGCCAAGTTAGGGCTGGTCGGGGCGGGGAGCTGTTTTTT
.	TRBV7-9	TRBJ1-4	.	CASSLGNRVATNEKLFF	TGTGCCAGCAGCTTAGGTAACAGAGTTGCAACTAATGAAAAACTGTTTTTT
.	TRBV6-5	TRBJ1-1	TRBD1	CASSSQTGGIAEAFF	TGTGCCAGCAGTTCTCAGACAGGGGGCATCGCTGAAGCTTTCTTT
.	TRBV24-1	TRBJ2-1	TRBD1	CATSDHPARTGGREQFF	TGTGCCACCAGTGATCACCCCGCTCGGACAGGGGGCCGGGAGCAGTTCTTC
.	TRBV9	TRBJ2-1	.	CASRGGGSPYNEQFF	TGTGCCAGCAGAGGTGGGGGGAGCCCCTACAATGAGCAGTTCTTC
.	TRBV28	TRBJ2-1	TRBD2	CASRLYSGRFNEQFF	TGTGCCAGCAGGCTTTATAGCGGGAGATTCAATGAGCAGTTCTTC
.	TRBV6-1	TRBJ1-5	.	CASSEFRGSNQPQHF	TGTGCCAGCAGTGAATTTCGGGGTTCCAATCAGCCCCAGCATTTT
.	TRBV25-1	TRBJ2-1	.	CASSEYRDYNEQFF	TGTGCCAGCAGTGAATATAGAGATTACAATGAGCAGTTCTTC
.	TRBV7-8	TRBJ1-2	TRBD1	CASSLLLEGQGFSYGYTF	TGTGCCAGCAGCCTACTCCTCGAGGGACAGGGGTTCAGCTATGGCTACACCTTC
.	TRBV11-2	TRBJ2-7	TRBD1	CASSLGSGQQFSYF	TGTGCCAGCAGCTTAGGATCGGGACAGCAATTCTCGTACTTC
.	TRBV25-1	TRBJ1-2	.	CGARDTRGYTF	TGTGGAGCTCGGGACACCCGAGGCTACACCTTC
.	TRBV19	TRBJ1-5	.	CASTSRHSNQPQHF	TGTGCCAGTACCTCCAGGCATAGCAATCAGCCCCAGCATTTT
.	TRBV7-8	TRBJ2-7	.	CASSLLYPEGYEQYF	TGTGCCAGCAGCTTGCTATACCCGGAGGGGTACGAGCAGTACTTC
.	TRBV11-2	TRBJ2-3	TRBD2	CASSRLAGEDTQYF	TGTGCCAGCAGCCGTCTAGCGGGAGAAGATACGCAGTATTTT
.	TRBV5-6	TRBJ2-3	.	CASSLLVSTDTQYF	TGTGCCAGCAGCTTATTAGTTAGCACAGATACGCAGTATTTT
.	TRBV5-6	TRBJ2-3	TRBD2	CASSSGSEGTDTQYF	TGTGCCAGCAGCAGCGGGAGCGAGGGGACAGATACGCAGTATTTT
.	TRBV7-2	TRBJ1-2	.	CASSLNAGEYGYTF	TGTGCCAGCAGCTTAAATGCAGGGGAATATGGCTACACCTTC
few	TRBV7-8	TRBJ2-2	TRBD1	CASSSPGTGTGELFF	TGTGCCAGCAGCTCCCCTGGGACAGGGACCGGGGAGCTGTTTTTT
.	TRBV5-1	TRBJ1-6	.	CASSPEGQTGLDSPLHF	TGCGCCAGCAGCCCAGAGGGGCAGACAGGATTGGATTCACCCCTCCACTTT
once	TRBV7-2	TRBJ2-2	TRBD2	CASSTGLAGFGELFF	TGTGCCAGCAGCACCGGACTAGCGGGCTTCGGGGAGCTGTTTTTT
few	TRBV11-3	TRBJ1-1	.	CASSLPQGKGTEAFF	TGTGCCAGCAGCCTCCCACAGGGAAAGGGCACTGAAGCTTTCTTT